These 32 T cell receptor beta chains originate from one sample sequenced in a study of T cell clusters in autoimmune cytopenias. Each sample's input was 250 ng genomic DNA, 38,000 or so genome equivalents. TRB was amplified by touch-down multiplex PCR, primer pools A and B combined. Each CDR3 protein gets one entry in TCRdb, which reprocessed the multiplex PCR reads and gives no DNA. The listing contains 6,000 to 6,500 distinct CDR3 sequences. Another study also made use of these data, one on T cell repertoires in aging, cancer and after chemotherapy.

The sequencing sample was made of peripheral blood. The receptors were sampled from a human donor in good health.

Considering frequency, this clonotype is medium-sized (0.01 to 0.1%). The chain uses TRBV13 and TRBJ2-3; with no DNA, the TCRdb D assignment of TRBD1 cannot be verified. The CDR3 is made up of 15 amino acids. Germline CDR1 PRHDT, CDR2 FYEKMQ (reference sequence). This chain's CDR3 is CASSLREWKTDTQYF.

This clonotype counts as medium-sized (0.01 to 0.1%) by frequency. The chain uses TRBV29-1 and TRBJ1-2; TCRdb's D call, TRBD1, is unchecked because there is no DNA. This CDR3 has 14 amino acids. The V gene's germline CDR1 is SQVTM and CDR2 ANQGSEA. The CDR3 reads CSVEREPANYGYTF.

According to its frequency, this clonotype is medium-sized (0.01 to 0.1%). The chain uses TRBV19 and TRBJ2-5; TCRdb reports TRBD2, a call that lacks DNA to check it against. The germline CDR1 and CDR2 sequences are LNHDA and SQIVND (reference sequence). This CDR3 is built from 16 residues. The CDR3 reads CASSIELSSVQETQYF.

Judged by frequency, this clonotype is medium-sized. The V and J genes are TRBV19 and TRBJ1-3; the D call from TCRdb, TRBD1, cannot be confirmed without DNA. CDR3 length equals 15 residues. Germline assignment: CDR1 LNHDA and CDR2 SQIVND (reference sequence). CDR3 sequence reads: CASSSVGGDGNTIYF.

This rearrangement joins TRBV6-1 to TRBJ1-2. Germline lookup yields CDR1 MNHNS and CDR2 SASEGT. The CDR3 contains 14 residues. The CDR3 reads CASSESGSTYGYTF.

V and J are TRBV7-2 and TRBJ1-5; TCRdb's D gene call, TRBD1, goes unchecked for lack of DNA. CDR3 length: 15 amino acids. CDR1 and CDR2 from the germline V gene are SGHTA and FQGNSA. CDR3 sequence: CASTMSGQWNQPQHF.

By frequency, this clonotype is medium-sized. V gene TRBV15 combines with J gene TRBJ2-3; TCRdb proposes TRBD2, but this gene call is untestable without DNA. The CDR3 length is 16 residues. CDR1 and CDR2 (germline): LNHNV, YYDKDF (reference sequence). The CDR3: CATSSRGGIDSDTQYF.

The chain recombines TRBV7-2 with TRBJ1-5. CDR3 size: 13 residues. The germline V gene encodes CDR1 SGHTA and CDR2 FQGNSA. The CDR3 spells CASSLGFNQPQHF.

V usage is TRBV27 and J usage is TRBJ1-1; TCRdb names TRBD1, which stays unverified in the absence of DNA. The CDR3 loop spans 13 amino acids. Germline assignment: CDR1 MNHEY and CDR2 SMNVEV (reference sequence). This CDR3 reads CASSTPGGTEAFF.

The chain employs TRBV12-3 or TRBV12-4 and TRBJ1-2; TCRdb names TRBD1, which stays unverified in the absence of DNA. This CDR3 has 17 amino acids. The CDR3 loop reads CASSLRQGAVSNYGYTF.

The V gene is TRBV20-1, the J gene TRBJ1-2; the D call of TRBD1 rests on TCRdb alone, since no DNA is present to check it. The CDR3 runs to 12 residues. Per the germline V gene, CDR1 is DFQATT and CDR2 is SNEGSKA (reference sequence). The CDR3 is CSGGQGARGYTF.

The chain has TRBV14 and TRBJ1-2. The CDR3 consists of 13 residues. CDR1 is SGHDN and CDR2 is FVKESK in the germline V gene. CDR3 amino acids: CASSHGPNYGYTF.

Its frequency marks this clonotype as medium-sized (0.01 to 0.1%). V and J are TRBV7-6 and TRBJ2-6; TCRdb reports TRBD1, a call that lacks DNA to check it against. The CDR3 consists of 16 residues. Germline V gene data show CDR1 as SGHVS and CDR2 as FNYEAQ. CDR3 amino acids: CASSRTGSTGANVLTF.

This chain uses TRBV4-1 with TRBJ2-1; the D call from TCRdb, TRBD1, cannot be confirmed without DNA. CDR1 is MGHRA, CDR2 YSYEKL, per germline. This CDR3 is 13 amino acids long. The CDR3 spells CASSHQGVNEQFF.

The chain joins TRBV14 to TRBJ1-2. The CDR3 extends over 12 amino acids. Germline values: CDR1 SGHDN, CDR2 FVKESK. The CDR3 here is CASSQAVHGYTF. The entire variable domain, with the rest obtained from reference TRBV14 and TRBJ1-2, is as follows: EAGVTQFPSHSVIEKGQTVTLRCDPISGHDNLYWYRRVMGKEIKFLLHFVKESKQDESGMPNNRFLAERTGGTYSTLKVQPAELEDSGVYFCASSQAVHGYTFGSGTRLTVV.

This clonotype is labeled medium-sized based on frequency. This sequence joins TRBV13 and TRBJ2-7; no DNA is available, so the TRBD1 call from TCRdb remains unchecked. This CDR3 contains 14 residues. CDR1 and CDR2 from the germline V gene are PRHDT and FYEKMQ (reference sequence). CDR3 sequence reads: CASSRGQGEYEQYF.

This clonotype is called medium-sized (0.01 to 0.1%) based on its frequency. V is TRBV29-1 and J is TRBJ2-5; lacking DNA, the TRBD1 call made by TCRdb goes unchecked. The CDR3 sequence is 13 residues long. The V gene's germline CDR1 is SQVTM and CDR2 ANQGSEA. CDR3 sequence: CSVLTGSQETQYF.

The chain employs TRBV7-2 and TRBJ2-7; the TCRdb D gene call, TRBD2, has no DNA to confirm it. The CDR3 has 16 amino acids. CDR1 and CDR2 from the germline V gene are SGHTA and FQGNSA. CDR3 residues: CASSLVRGSTSYEQYF. Full variable domain (missing parts from reference TRBV7-2 and TRBJ2-7): GAGVSQSPSNKVTEKGKDVELRCDPISGHTALYWYRQSLGQGLEFLIYFQGNSAPDKSGLPSDRFSAERTGGSVSTLTIQRTQQEDSAVYLCASSLVRGSTSYEQYFGPGTRLTVT.

The gene calls are TRBV6-6 and TRBJ1-2. Germline CDR1 and CDR2: MNHNY and SVGAGI (reference sequence). CDR3 size: 13 residues. The CDR3: CASSDGANYGYTF.

Frequency places this clonotype as medium-sized. The chain links TRBV19 to TRBJ1-2; TCRdb lists TRBD1, though no DNA is available to test this call. Germline CDR1 reads LNHDA; CDR2 reads SQIVND (reference sequence). The CDR3 is made up of 13 amino acids. The CDR3 is CAIGGRGLDGYTF.

V is TRBV4-3 and J is TRBJ2-3; there is no DNA to check the TCRdb D call of TRBD2. CDR3 size: 15 residues. CDR1 and CDR2 from the germline V gene are LGHNA and YSLEER. This CDR3 reads CASSQGLAGGDTQYF.

This chain uses TRBV4-3 with TRBJ1-1. Germline CDR1 is LGHNA and CDR2 is YSLEER. This CDR3 spans 13 amino acids. The chain's CDR3 is CASSQDPNTEAFF.

V gene TRBV7-9 combines with J gene TRBJ1-6; TCRdb reports TRBD1, a call that lacks DNA to check it against. There are 14 residues in the CDR3. Germline V gives CDR1 SEHNR, CDR2 FQNEAQ (reference sequence). The CDR3 sequence is CASSWDSYNSPLHF.

This chain links TRBV5-4 with TRBJ2-7; without DNA, the TCRdb call of TRBD1 cannot be checked. The CDR3 spans 14 residues. The V gene's germline CDR1 is SGHNT and CDR2 YYREEE (reference sequence). CDR3 residues: CASSLRDSIYEQYF. The whole variable domain, remainder taken from reference TRBV5-4 and TRBJ2-7, is ETGVTQSPTHLIKTRGQQVTLRCSSQSGHNTVSWYQQALGQGPQFIFQYYREEENGRGNFPPRFSGLQFPNYSSELNVNALELDDSALYLCASSLRDSIYEQYFGPGTRLTVT.

The genes are TRBV7-2 and TRBJ1-4; the TRBD1 assignment by TCRdb is unverifiable without DNA. CDR1 is SGHTA and CDR2 is FQGNSA in the germline V gene. This CDR3 has 16 residues. CDR3 sequence: CASSSYTGQVSEKLFF.

The rearrangement links TRBV19 to TRBJ1-2; TCRdb gives TRBD1 as the D gene, but with no DNA this cannot be confirmed. The CDR3 loop spans 19 amino acids. Germline V gives CDR1 LNHDA, CDR2 SQIVND (reference sequence). CDR3: CASSPSGNTGTVGGYGYTF.

Judged by frequency, this clonotype is medium-sized. The chain links TRBV19 to TRBJ1-2; the D call from TCRdb, TRBD1, cannot be confirmed without DNA. The CDR3 runs 15 residues. Germline V gives CDR1 LNHDA, CDR2 SQIVND (reference sequence). The CDR3 protein is CASSIDSGTGPGYTF.

The V and J genes are TRBV30 and TRBJ2-5; the TRBD1 assignment by TCRdb is unverifiable without DNA. CDR1 is GTSNPN and CDR2 is SVGIG in the germline V gene (reference sequence). The length of the CDR3 is 16 residues. The CDR3 spells CAWSVGERGGRETQYF.

The CDR3 here is CASSLTGRGNTEAFF. This chain joins TRBV4-3 and TRBJ1-1; TCRdb picks TRBD1, but there is no DNA to check that call. Looked up from germline, CDR1 is LGHNA and CDR2 is YSLEER. The CDR3 is 15 residues long.

CDR3 amino acids: CASSPDKGLAETQETQYF. This sequence joins TRBV6-6 and TRBJ2-5; TCRdb's D call, TRBD2, is unchecked because there is no DNA. This CDR3 is 18 amino acids long. CDR1 and CDR2 (germline): MNHNY, SVGAGI (reference sequence).

This clonotype registers medium-sized by frequency. J is TRBJ2-6 and V is TRBV29-1. The CDR3 loop spans 15 amino acids. From germline, CDR1 is SQVTM and CDR2 ANQGSEA. The CDR3 region is CSVEGQGTGANVLTF.

This clonotype is called medium-sized based on its frequency. The gene calls are TRBV18 and TRBJ2-2. This CDR3 has 14 amino acids. CDR1 KGHSH and CDR2 LQKENI come from the germline V gene. CDR3 sequence: CASSEGKNTGELFF.